This TCR beta chain was sequenced in a study of cytomegalovirus exposure and HLA in healthy donors. The data were produced by immunoSEQ multiplex PCR, yet TCRdb's version contains in-frame clones alone and is incomplete. The table lists 100,000 to 130,000 clones, approximately 95% of them singletons. CDR3 length: 11 residues. Trimming cost V 10 bases and J 5 bases, with 12 bases left between them. Germline V CDR1 and CDR2: MNHNY, SVGAGI (reference sequence). This chain joins TRBV6-6 and TRBJ2-7, with D perhaps matching TRBD2 (6 bases). This receptor was identified in a young woman in good health and CMV-seronegative. The sample comprised PBMCs. The DNA for the CDR3 is TGTGCCACCAAGGGAGGCCACGAGCAGTACTTC. This sequence encodes CATKGGHEQYF.